These 11 T cell receptor beta chains were sequenced from one sample in a study of identical twins. One entry per CDR3 protein, called by TCRdb with MiXCR from the 5' RACE reads. This table holds around 1.7 million distinct CDR3 sequences, around 33% found once. The sequenced material came from cord blood. Source of these receptors: a newborn girl in good health.

Turning to this clonotype: One junction end does not reproduce the germline sequence, and a read error may be involved. The chain has TRBV4-2 and TRBJ2-3; no definite D call. The CDR3 has 16 amino acids. CDR1 is LGHNA, CDR2 YNFKEQ, per germline. The CDR3 here is CAGSQEPGPSTDTQYF. CDR3 coding DNA: TGTGCCGGCAGCCAAGAGCCGGGCCCGAGCACAGATACGCAGTATTTT.

The chain uses TRBV20-1 and TRBJ1-2, with D possibly TRBD1 on 6 matching bases. Germline CDR1 DFQATT, CDR2 SNEGSKA (reference sequence). CDR3 length: 13 residues. V lost 3 bases and J 7 bases, leaving 15 bases between the germline ends. The CDR3 loop is CSARRGQLSGYTF. The DNA for the CDR3 is TGCAGTGCTAGGCGTGGACAGCTCTCTGGCTACACCTTC.

This clonotype has ten or more counts. A single base separates this from a much larger clone, so it may be a read error. The rearrangement joins TRBV12-3 or TRBV12-4 to TRBJ2-7; D may be TRBD2 (5 bases). CDR3 size: 11 residues. Trimming left V 8 bases short and J 3 bases short, with 8 bases between. Written as DNA, the CDR3 is TGTGCCAGCGGTCGGGGCTACGAGCAGTACTTC. Translating gives CASGRGYEQYF.

The chain joins TRBV25-1 to TRBJ1-1, with D tentatively TRBD1 (5 bases). The V and J ends lost 5 bases and 5 bases respectively, with 9 bases between them. CDR1 and CDR2 from the germline V gene are MGHDK and SYGVNS. CDR3 length: 12 amino acids. Here the CDR3 reads CASSTRQTEAFF. In nucleotides, the CDR3 is TGTGCCAGCAGTACCAGACAGACTGAAGCTTTCTTT.

A few counts support this clonotype. V usage is TRBV20-1 and J usage is TRBJ1-1; D gene ambiguous. Germline CDR1 and CDR2: DFQATT and SNEGSKA (reference sequence). The CDR3 extends over 11 amino acids. V lost 2 bases, J lost 4 bases, and 5 bases lay in between. The CDR3 here is CSARKSTEAFF. The CDR3 DNA sequence: TGCAGTGCTAGAAAGTCCACTGAAGCTTTCTTT.

This chain links TRBV27 with TRBJ1-5; no firm D call. There are 15 residues in the CDR3. The germline V gene encodes CDR1 MNHEY and CDR2 SMNVEV (reference sequence). V was trimmed by 3 bases and J by 5 bases, leaving 14 bases between them. CDR3 region: CASSLFWPGDQPQHF. For the CDR3, the DNA is TGTGCCAGCAGTTTGTTCTGGCCCGGGGATCAGCCCCAGCATTTT.

This sequence joins TRBV10-3 and TRBJ1-1; no definite D call. Germline V CDR1 and CDR2: ENHRY, SYGVKD. This CDR3 spans 13 amino acids. The ends were cut back, 5 bases at V and 0 bases at J, with 7 bases in the middle. The CDR3 protein is CAISIKLNTEAFF. CDR3 sequence (DNA): TGTGCCATCAGTATCAAGCTGAACACTGAAGCTTTCTTT.

Points on this clonotype: This may stem from a read error, because a much larger clone lies one nucleotide away. In this CDR3 the conserved last residue, phenylalanine or tryptophan, is missing, so a read error is likely. The gene calls are TRBV29-1 and TRBJ2-5; D tentatively fits TRBD1 or TRBD2 (6 bases each). The tail of the sequence fits TRBJ2-4 better, so the J call may be wrong. This CDR3 region has 12 residues. Per the germline V gene, CDR1 is SQVTM and CDR2 is ANQGSEA. The CDR3 DNA reads as TGCAGCGTTGTTACGGGGGCAAACATTCAGTACGTC. Protein product: CSVVTGANIQYV.

The chain couples TRBV18 to TRBJ2-1, with 7 bases that match TRBD2. The CDR3 covers 16 residues. J gave up 0 bases and V 6 bases, and 8 bases lay outside the gene matches. Germline CDR1 reads KGHSH; CDR2 reads LQKENI. The CDR3 loop reads CASSLIAGSSYNEQFF. The CDR3 bases are TGTGCCAGCTCCCTCATAGCGGGTAGCTCCTACAATGAGCAGTTCTTC.

V gene TRBV2 combines with J gene TRBJ1-2, with D uncertain. Germline loops: CDR1 SNHLY, CDR2 FYNNEI. V shed 7 bases and J shed 4 bases, with 16 bases lying between them. CDR3 length equals 14 residues. Written as DNA, the CDR3 is TGTGCCAGCACCACAGCCTGGGGAGGCTATGGCTACACCTTC. Amino acids: CASTTAWGGYGYTF.

This clonotype came up a few times. J is TRBJ1-1 and V is TRBV18; D is unresolved. Germline V gives CDR1 KGHSH, CDR2 LQKENI. Trimming cost V 4 bases and J 1 base, with 10 bases left between them. The CDR3 loop spans 14 amino acids. The CDR3 here is CASSRIPKNTEAFF. The CDR3 nucleotides read TGTGCCAGCTCACGAATCCCCAAGAACACTGAAGCTTTCTTT.